A selection of T cell receptor beta chains follows, all from one sample in a study of cytomegalovirus exposure and HLA in healthy donors. Generated by immunoSEQ multiplex PCR, the TCRdb table keeps only in-frame clones and is missing some. The sample has some 130,000 clones, about 70% seen once. The sequencing sample was made of PBMCs. These receptors were taken from a woman aged 40-49 years in good health and CMV-seronegative. Both conserved end residues are part of each CDR3. Each record gives: D gene, V gene, clone size, J gene, CDR3 DNA, CDR3 protein. D genes are given only for firm matches. Only part of the rows carry a size: once, few, many, or a class if the clone is expanded.

>TRBD1|TRBV11-3|once|TRBJ1-5
TGTGCCAGCAGCTCCTACAGGGGGCCCAATCAGCCCCAGCATTTT
CASSSYRGPNQPQHF
>TRBD1|TRBV4-3|NA|TRBJ1-2
TGCGCCAGCAGCCAGGGACAGGGGGTTGGCTACACCTTC
CASSQGQGVGYTF
>NA|TRBV5-6|once|TRBJ2-1
TGTGCCAGCAGCGAGGGATCAACCTACAATGAGCAGTTCTTC
CASSEGSTYNEQFF
>NA|TRBV7-3|once|TRBJ1-1
TGTGCCAGCAGCGCACAGGAGAACACTGAAGCTTTCTTT
CASSAQENTEAFF
>NA|TRBV5-1|few|TRBJ1-1
TGCGCCAGCTGCCCGGGGGGGGTTGAGGTCTTAGCTTTCTTT
CASCPGGVEVLAFF
>NA|TRBV5-1|NA|TRBJ1-2
TGCGCCAGCAGCTTGGCAGGCAGGGGTGGCTACACCTTC
CASSLAGRGGYTF
>NA|TRBV5-1|once|TRBJ1-2
TGCGCCAGCAGCGGGGGCCCTAAGTATGGCTACACCTTC
CASSGGPKYGYTF
>TRBD1|TRBV28|NA|TRBJ1-6
TGTGCCAGCAGTTCCTGGGACAGGGATAATTCACCCCTCCACTTT
CASSSWDRDNSPLHF
>NA|TRBV19|NA|TRBJ1-1
TGTGCCAGTAAGCACGGGAACACTGAAGCTTTCTTT
CASKHGNTEAFF
>TRBD2|TRBV12-5|NA|TRBJ2-2
TGTGCTAGTGCCATTGCCTTAGCGGGAAGGAACACCGGGGAGCTGTTTTTT
CASAIALAGRNTGELFF
>NA|TRBV9|NA|TRBJ1-1
TGTGCCAGCAGCGTAGCAGCCACGAGAGGGGAAGCTTTCTTT
CASSVAATRGEAFF
>TRBD1|TRBV2|NA|TRBJ1-5
TGTGCCAGCAGAGGACAGGTCAATCAGCCCCAGCATTTT
CASRGQVNQPQHF
>NA|TRBV7-9|NA|TRBJ1-1
TGTGCCAGCAGCTTAAACGGGACACTGAACACTGAAGCTTTCTTT
CASSLNGTLNTEAFF
>NA|TRBV6-5|NA|TRBJ1-1
TGTGCCAGCAGTTACTCCCCGAGGGACACTGAAGCTTTCTTT
CASSYSPRDTEAFF
>TRBD1|TRBV28|NA|TRBJ1-1
TGTGCCAGCAGTTTATGGGACAGGGGTACTGAAGCTTTCTTT
CASSLWDRGTEAFF
>NA|TRBV6-5|NA|TRBJ1-6
TGTGCCAGCACCCGCGTGGTAAATTCACCCCTCCACTTT
CASTRVVNSPLHF
>NA|TRBV19|NA|TRBJ2-3
TGTGCCAGTAGTGGGACACCTCAAGGAGATACGCAGTATTTT
CASSGTPQGDTQYF
>NA|TRBV7-9|NA|TRBJ1-1
TGTGCCAGCGTACCAGGCGGGGATAACACTGAAGCTTTCTTT
CASVPGGDNTEAFF
>TRBD1|TRBV5-1|NA|TRBJ2-7
TGCGCCAGCCGCCCGGGACAGGGGCAGGGGCAGTACTTC
CASRPGQGQGQYF
>NA|TRBV6-5|few|TRBJ2-2
TGTGCCAGCAACGGGGGGCTTACCGGGGAGCTGTTTTTT
CASNGGLTGELFF
>NA|TRBV6-5|NA|TRBJ2-3
TGTGCCAGCAGTTATCTAACTAGTCCCGATACGCAGTATTTT
CASSYLTSPDTQYF
>NA|TRBV18|NA|TRBJ2-7
TGTGCCAGCTCACCGACCACAGGGAACTCCTACGAGCAGTACTTC
CASSPTTGNSYEQYF
>TRBD1|TRBV5-4|NA|TRBJ1-1
TGTGCCAGCAGCCCCCGGACAGGAGTGAACACTGAAGCTTTCTTT
CASSPRTGVNTEAFF
>NA|TRBV7-2|NA|TRBJ2-7
TGTGCCAGCAGCCGAAATTGGGCGCAGAGCTCCTACGAGCAGTACTTC
CASSRNWAQSSYEQYF
>NA|TRBV18|NA|TRBJ1-6
TGTGCCAGCTCAACACTTCCAGGGGCTCGATATATTGATTCACCCCTCCACTTT
CASSTLPGARYIDSPLHF
>NA|TRBV7-3|NA|TRBJ2-2
TGTGCCAGCAGCTTATGGGGCCCGACAGCCCACACCGGGGAGCTGTTTTTT
CASSLWGPTAHTGELFF
>NA|TRBV9|NA|TRBJ2-3
TGTGCCAGCAGCGGCGGCACAGATACGCAGTATTTT
CASSGGTDTQYF
>TRBD1|TRBV6-5|NA|TRBJ1-1
TGTGCCAGCAGTTACGGCGACAGGGAGAACACTGAAGCTTTCTTT
CASSYGDRENTEAFF
>NA|TRBV6-5|NA|TRBJ1-1
TGTGCCAGCGGGGAGGGGAGGAACACTGAAGCTTTCTTT
CASGEGRNTEAFF
>NA|TRBV18|NA|TRBJ1-2
TGTGCCAGCTCCAGGGGAAACTATGGCTACACCTTC
CASSRGNYGYTF
>NA|TRBV6-1|NA|TRBJ1-2
TGTGCCAGCAGCACAACAGCTAACTATGGCTACACCTTC
CASSTTANYGYTF
>NA|TRBV19|NA|TRBJ2-6
TGTGCCAGTAGTATCGGGAGCTCTGGGGCCAACGTCCTGACTTTC
CASSIGSSGANVLTF
>TRBD1|TRBV9|NA|TRBJ2-2
TGTGCCAGCAGCGGACAGGGCATCGGCACCGGGGAGCTGTTTTTT
CASSGQGIGTGELFF
>NA|TRBV2|NA|TRBJ1-4
TGTGCCAGCAGTGAATACGGGGGGCTAAATGAAAAACTGTTTTTT
CASSEYGGLNEKLFF
>NA|TRBV7-9|NA|TRBJ2-7
TGTGCCAGCAGCTTAGATATAGAGGGGGACGAGCAGTACTTC
CASSLDIEGDEQYF
>TRBD2|TRBV6-1|NA|TRBJ2-1
TGTGCCAGCAGTGAACCCGTAGTAGCGGGGGGGCTCTACAATGAGCAGTTCTTC
CASSEPVVAGGLYNEQFF
>TRBD1|TRBV30|few|TRBJ2-4
TGTGCCTGGGGACAGGGAATGGGGGCCAAAAACATTCAGTACTTC
CAWGQGMGAKNIQYF
>NA|TRBV7-8|few|TRBJ1-1
TGTGCCAGCAACAAACAGGGGAACACTGAAGCTTTCTTT
CASNKQGNTEAFF
>NA|TRBV6-1|NA|TRBJ2-2
TGTGCCAGCCGGCGGGACGTCGCGAACACCGGGGAGCTGTTTTTT
CASRRDVANTGELFF
>NA|TRBV28|few|TRBJ1-2
TGTGCCAGCAGTCCGATCGACTTATCCTATGGCTACACCTTC
CASSPIDLSYGYTF
>TRBD1|TRBV11-2|once|TRBJ1-1
TGTGCCAGCAGCAGGGACAGCACTGAAGCTTTCTTT
CASSRDSTEAFF
>TRBD1|TRBV28|NA|TRBJ2-5
TGTGCCAGCAGTTCTGGACAGGGGGGGACCCAGTACTTC
CASSSGQGGTQYF
>NA|TRBV15|NA|TRBJ1-1
TGTGCCACCAGCAGAGACCCGAGGGACACTGAAGCTTTCTTT
CATSRDPRDTEAFF
>NA|TRBV19|NA|TRBJ2-3
TGTGCCAGTAGTCGGGACTCTCGTGGTCGGGGAGAGCAGTATTTT
CASSRDSRGRGEQYF
>NA|TRBV4-2|NA|TRBJ1-1
TGTGCCAGCAGCCAAGACCGGGGGACTGAAGCTTTCTTT
CASSQDRGTEAFF
>TRBD1|TRBV9|NA|TRBJ1-3
TGTGCCAGCAGTCGTGGACAGGGGGAAACGGGAAACACCATATATTTT
CASSRGQGETGNTIYF